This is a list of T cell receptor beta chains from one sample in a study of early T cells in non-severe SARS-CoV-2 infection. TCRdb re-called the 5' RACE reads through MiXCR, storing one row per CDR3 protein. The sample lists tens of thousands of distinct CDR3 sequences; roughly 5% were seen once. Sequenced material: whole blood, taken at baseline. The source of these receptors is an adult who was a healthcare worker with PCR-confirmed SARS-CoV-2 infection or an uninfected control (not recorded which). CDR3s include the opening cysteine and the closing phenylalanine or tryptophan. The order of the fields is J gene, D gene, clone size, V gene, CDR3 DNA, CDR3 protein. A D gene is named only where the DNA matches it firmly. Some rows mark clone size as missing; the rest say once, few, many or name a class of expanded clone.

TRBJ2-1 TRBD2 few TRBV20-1 TGCAGTGCTCCCTGGACTAGCTACAATGAGCAGTTCTTC CSAPWTSYNEQFF
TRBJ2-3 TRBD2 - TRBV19 TGTGCCAGTAGTACCGGGACTAGCGGGAGCGCAGATACGCAGTATTTT CASSTGTSGSADTQYF
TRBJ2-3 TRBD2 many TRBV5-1 TGCGCCAGCAGGCTAGCGGGAGGAAGAATAGATACGCAGTATTTT CASRLAGGRIDTQYF
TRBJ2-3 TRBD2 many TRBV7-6 TGTGCCAGCAGCTCAACTACTAGCGGTCGCACAGATACGCAGTATTTT CASSSTTSGRTDTQYF
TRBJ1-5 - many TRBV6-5 TGTGCCAGCAGTTACCAGGGTCATCAGCCCCAGCATTTT CASSYQGHQPQHF
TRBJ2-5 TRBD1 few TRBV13 TGTGTCAGCAGCATCGAAAGGGGGACAGGGACGGCAGAGACCCAGTACTTC CVSSIERGTGTAETQYF
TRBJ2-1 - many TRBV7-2 TGTGCCAGCAGCTTAGCCTTCGGGTTATACAATGAGCAGTTCTTC CASSLAFGLYNEQFF
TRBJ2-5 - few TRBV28 TGTGCCAGCGGGGGTGCGGAGGCCTACCAAGAGACCCAGTACTTC CASGGAEAYQETQYF
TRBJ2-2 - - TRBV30 TGTGCCTGGAAGGGCTACTACACCGGGGAGCTGTTTTTT CAWKGYYTGELFF
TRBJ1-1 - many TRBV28 TGTGCCAGCAGTTTATTGTCAGGGGTGAACACTGAAGCTTTCTTT CASSLLSGVNTEAFF
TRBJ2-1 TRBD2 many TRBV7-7 TGTGCCAGCAGCCCTAGCGGTTTAGAGAATGAGCAGTTCTTC CASSPSGLENEQFF
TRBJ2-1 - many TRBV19 TGTGCCAGTAGCGGGGCCTCCTACAATGAGCAGTTCTTC CASSGASYNEQFF
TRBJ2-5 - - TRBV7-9 TGTGCCAGCAGCCACGTCATAGCGTTCCAAGAGACCCAGTACTTC CASSHVIAFQETQYF
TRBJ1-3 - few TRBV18 TGTGCCAGCTCACCGGATATCGGGACTGGAAACACCATATATTTT CASSPDIGTGNTIYF
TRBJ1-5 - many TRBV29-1 TGCAGCGTGGCCAGAAGTTTTGATCAGCCCCAGCATTTT CSVARSFDQPQHF
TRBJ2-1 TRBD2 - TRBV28 TGTGCCAGCACGACTAGCGGGAAATACAATGAGCAGTTCTTC CASTTSGKYNEQFF
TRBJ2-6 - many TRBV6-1 TGTGCCAGCAGTGAGCAGGGGAACTCTGGGGCCAACGTCCTGACTTTC CASSEQGNSGANVLTF
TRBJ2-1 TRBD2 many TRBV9 TGTGCCAGCAGCGGGACTAGCGGGCGAGCCGGTGAGCAGTTCTTC CASSGTSGRAGEQFF
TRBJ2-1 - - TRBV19 TGTGCCAGCCACCGGACCGGGCGGAACAATGAGCAGTTCTTC CASHRTGRNNEQFF
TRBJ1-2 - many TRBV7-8 TGTGCCAGCAGCTTGTCTGGGATCGGCTATGGCTACACCTTC CASSLSGIGYGYTF
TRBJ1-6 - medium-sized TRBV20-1 TGCAGTGCCCGGGACAACTATAATTCACCCCTCCACTTT CSARDNYNSPLHF
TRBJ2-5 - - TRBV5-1 TGCGCCAGCAGGGACCTGAGACAAGAGACCCAGTACTTC CASRDLRQETQYF
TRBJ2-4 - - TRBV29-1 TGCAGCGTTGAAGGGCCCCTAGCCAAAAACATTCAGTACTTC CSVEGPLAKNIQYF
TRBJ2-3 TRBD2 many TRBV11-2 TGTGCCAGCAGCTTAGATCGACTAGCGGGAGGAGTTTCGCAGTATTTT CASSLDRLAGGVSQYF
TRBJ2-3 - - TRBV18 TGTGCCAGCTCGCCACACAGGGATAGCACAGATACGCAGTATTTT CASSPHRDSTDTQYF
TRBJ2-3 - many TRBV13 TGTGCCAGCAGCGTCCAGGGTAGGACAACAGATACGCAGTATTTT CASSVQGRTTDTQYF